Below, 23 T cell receptor beta chains from the same sample are listed, as sequenced in a study of graft-versus-host responses after intestinal transplantation. Their specific antigens are unknown. Here immunoSEQ multiplex PCR was the method, and the copy in TCRdb shows in-frame clones only, minus some. This sample has approximately 130,000 clones; more than 80% occur once, and the top ten carry approximately 0.17%. The sample here was unstimulated CD4+ T cells sorted from spleen or lymph node cells, taken before intestinal transplant. The receptor set was obtained from a human donor who received an intestinal transplant.

A word on this clone: The identical CDR3 is also encoded by other nucleotide sequences in the sample. J is TRBJ1-2 and V is TRBV6-1; D is possibly TRBD1 (5 bases). CDR1 and CDR2 (germline): MNHNS, SASEGT. The V and J ends lost 3 bases and 5 bases respectively, with 7 bases between them. This CDR3 spans 12 amino acids. The CDR3 protein is CASSEAGYGYTF. DNA of the CDR3: TGTGCCAGCAGTGAGGCAGGGTATGGCTACACCTTC.

V and J are TRBV14 and TRBJ2-7, with D possibly called TRBD1 or TRBD2 (6 bases each). CDR1 is SGHDN, CDR2 FVKESK, per germline. Trimming stripped 1 base from V and 0 bases from J, with 13 bases between. This CDR3 is built from 16 residues. CDR3 DNA sequence: TGTGCCAGCAGCCAAGCTGGGGGGCCCAGCTCCTACGAGCAGTACTTC. Translated: CASSQAGGPSSYEQYF.

CDR3 bases: TGTGCCAGCTCACCACAGCGGGGTAAGGGACGCACCGGGGAGCTGTTTTTT. Translating it yields CASSPQRGKGRTGELFF. This rearrangement joins TRBV18 to TRBJ2-2; the match to TRBD2 covers 7 bases. The CDR3 runs 17 residues. Germline CDR1 reads KGHSH; CDR2 reads LQKENI. V shed 1 base, J shed 4 bases, and the junction held 9 bases outside the gene matches.

This clone was seen a few times. The V and J genes are TRBV10-3 and TRBJ1-2, with 8 bases fitting TRBD1. Germline CDR1 is ENHRY and CDR2 is SYGVKD. The CDR3 is made up of 12 amino acids. V dropped 8 bases and J dropped 1; count of bases not matched to a gene: 0. The CDR3 here is CAIGQGNYGYTF. For the CDR3, the DNA is TGTGCCATCGGACAGGGTAACTATGGCTACACCTTC.

This clone was picked up one time. The V call is TRBV5-1, the J call TRBJ2-5; maybe TRBD2 (6 bases). Germline CDR1 and CDR2: SGHRS and YFSETQ. Trimming cost V 3 bases and J 2 bases, with 17 bases left between them. This CDR3 has 16 residues. The CDR3 protein is CASSSLASSVQETQYF. The CDR3 nucleotides read TGCGCCAGCAGCTCACTAGCTAGTTCCGTACAAGAGACCCAGTACTTC. Looking up the rest from reference TRBV5-1 and TRBJ2-5 gives the full variable domain: KAGVTQTPRYLIKTRGQQVTLSCSPISGHRSVSWYQQTPGQGLQFLFEYFSETQRNKGNFPGRFSGRQFSNSRSEMNVSTLELGDSALYLCASSSLASSVQETQYFGPGTRLLVL.

The chain employs TRBV7-9 and TRBJ1-4; D remains unclear. The CDR3 sequence is 17 residues long. Germline V gene data show CDR1 as SEHNR and CDR2 as FQNEAQ (reference sequence). Trimming pared 5 bases from V and 8 bases from J, leaving 24 bases between. DNA of the CDR3: TGTGCCAGCAGCCCCCGAACGGCGACCCCCTTAGAAGAAAAACTGTTTTTT. Translating it yields CASSPRTATPLEEKLFF.

The rearrangement joins TRBV6-5 to TRBJ1-2, with D maybe TRBD1 (6 bases). This CDR3 spans 15 amino acids. The V gene's germline CDR1 is MNHEY and CDR2 SVGAGI. The V end lost 4 bases, the J end lost 8 bases, and 20 bases lay between the germline ends. The CDR3 sequence: CASSSTRGLLRGYTF. CDR3 DNA: TGTGCCAGCAGTTCCACCAGGGGACTTTTGCGGGGCTACACCTTC.

The V gene is TRBV7-6, the J gene TRBJ1-3; D uncertain. CDR1 is SGHVS, CDR2 FNYEAQ, per germline. This CDR3 has 15 residues. V was pared by 5 bases and J by 2 bases, with 13 bases between. This CDR3 reads CASSQAAGTGNTIYF. The CDR3 DNA sequence: TGTGCCAGCAGCCAGGCGGCGGGAACTGGAAACACCATATATTTT. The full variable domain, its missing parts supplied by reference TRBV7-6 and TRBJ1-3, is GAGVSQSPRYKVTKRGQDVALRCDPISGHVSLYWYRQALGQGPEFLTYFNYEAQQDKSGLPNDRFSAERPEGSISTLTIQRTEQRDSAMYRCASSQAAGTGNTIYFGEGSWLTVV.

This chain links TRBV5-1 with TRBJ2-3; TRBD2 matches 8 bases. CDR1 SGHRS and CDR2 YFSETQ come from the germline V gene. V was clipped by 6 bases and J by 4 bases; unmatched bases: 13. The CDR3 loop spans 16 amino acids. The CDR3 sequence is CASTSLGGGRADTQYF. The CDR3 DNA follows: TGCGCCAGCACTTCTCTCGGGGGGGGCCGGGCAGATACGCAGTATTTT.

This clone occurred once. The chain joins TRBV29-1 to TRBJ1-5; 9 positions match TRBD1. This CDR3 has 12 amino acids. Germline loops: CDR1 SQVTM, CDR2 ANQGSEA. After removal of 6 bases from V and 7 bases from J, the junction contained 4 bases not matched to a gene. The CDR3 DNA reads as TGCAGCGTCGCGGGACAGGGCCAGCCCCAGCATTTT. Protein: CSVAGQGQPQHF.

A remark on this clone: The identical CDR3 is also encoded by other nucleotide sequences in the sample. The chain links TRBV7-9 to TRBJ2-7; 8 bases are a match to TRBD1. The junction had 2 bases not matched to a gene; V was cut back by 3 bases and J by 4 bases. The CDR3 spans 13 residues. CDR1 is SEHNR and CDR2 is FQNEAQ in the germline V gene (reference sequence). CDR3 in amino acids: CASSFTGGYEQYF. CDR3 DNA sequence: TGTGCCAGCAGCTTCACAGGGGGGTACGAGCAGTACTTC.

This clone was recorded once. This chain uses TRBV12-5 with TRBJ1-1; 10 positions agree with TRBD1. The CDR3 consists of 14 residues. Germline V gene lookup returns CDR1 LGHNT and CDR2 FRNRAP. Losses at the gene ends were 7 bases for V and 4 bases for J; bases not matched to a gene: 6. DNA for the CDR3: TGTGCTAGTGCCCAGACAGGGGGCCTCACTGAAGCTTTCTTT. It codes for CASAQTGGLTEAFF.

J is TRBJ2-6 and V is TRBV18, with D unresolved. The germline V gene has CDR1 KGHSH and CDR2 LQKENI. V lost 2 bases, J lost 7 bases, and 9 bases lay in between. The CDR3 loop spans 14 amino acids. The CDR3 region is CASSPGREANVLTF. DNA for the CDR3: TGTGCCAGCTCACCAGGCAGAGAAGCCAACGTCCTGACTTTC. The full variable domain, rest sourced from reference TRBV18 and TRBJ2-6, is NAGVMQNPRHLVRRRGQEARLRCSPMKGHSHVYWYRQLPEEGLKFMVYLQKENIIDESGMPKERFSAEFPKEGPSILRIQQVVRGDSAAYFCASSPGREANVLTFGAGSRLTVL.

This clone is a singleton in its sample. V usage is TRBV27 and J usage is TRBJ2-2, with 11 bases that match TRBD2. The CDR3 spans 19 residues. V was pared by 6 bases and J by 6 bases, with 18 bases of the junction left unmatched. Germline V gives CDR1 MNHEY, CDR2 SMNVEV (reference sequence). CDR3: CASSSRSFSGGAPPGELFF. In nucleotides, the CDR3 is TGTGCCAGCAGCTCACGCTCCTTTAGCGGGGGGGCCCCCCCCGGGGAGCTGTTTTTT.

This chain joins TRBV6-5 and TRBJ1-2; D uncertain. The germline V gene encodes CDR1 MNHEY and CDR2 SVGAGI. This CDR3 has 13 amino acids. V was trimmed by 7 bases and J by 4 bases, leaving 13 bases between them. The chain's CDR3 is CASTWESRYGYTF. CDR3 nucleotide sequence: TGTGCCAGCACTTGGGAAAGTCGCTATGGCTACACCTTC.

The rearrangement joins TRBV27 to TRBJ1-5, with 11 nucleotides matching TRBD1. In germline, CDR1 is MNHEY, CDR2 SMNVEV (reference sequence). This CDR3 is 20 amino acids long. Trimming at V came to 4 bases and at J to 1 base, leaving 15 bases not matched to a gene. The CDR3 nucleotides read TGTGCCAGCAGTTCAAAAAAGAGGACAGGGGGCGAGGGGAGCAATCAGCCCCAGCATTTT. Translation gives CASSSKKRTGGEGSNQPQHF.

The V gene is TRBV5-6, the J gene TRBJ1-6; no reliable D call. Per germline, CDR1 SGHDT and CDR2 YYEEEE. The ends were cut back, 3 bases at V and 9 bases at J, with 10 bases in the middle. The CDR3 length is 13 residues. DNA for the CDR3: TGTGCCAGCAGCTCCCGGCCCCTTTCACCCCTCCACTTT. Protein: CASSSRPLSPLHF.

CDR3 loop: CASSSLAGVRDTQYF. CDR3 sequence (DNA): TGTGCCAGCAGCTCGCTAGCGGGGGTTAGGGATACGCAGTATTTT. The chain has TRBV7-9 and TRBJ2-3; TRBD2 matches 10 bases. The CDR3 is 15 amino acids. The trim removed 4 bases at V and 6 bases at J, leaving 7 bases unmatched. Germline lookup yields CDR1 SEHNR and CDR2 FQNEAQ (reference sequence). Full variable domain (remainder filled in from reference TRBV7-9 and TRBJ2-3): DTGVSQNPRHKITKRGQNVTFRCDPISEHNRLYWYRQTLGQGPEFLTYFQNEAQLEKSRLLSDRFSAERPKGSFSTLEIQRTEQGDSAMYLCASSSLAGVRDTQYFGPGTRLTVL.

This rearrangement joins TRBV9 to TRBJ1-2, with D unclear. The CDR3 covers 12 residues. Deletions cut 0 bases from V and 1 base from J, with 1 base between. Germline V CDR1 and CDR2: SGDLS, YYNGEE. The CDR3 DNA reads as TGTGCCAGCAGCGTAGATAACTATGGCTACACCTTC. It translates to CASSVDNYGYTF.

In this sample, this clone turned up once. This chain joins TRBV19 and TRBJ2-5, with TRBD1 matching 8 bases. The V gene end was trimmed by 2 bases and the J gene end by 2 bases; junction bases not matched to a gene: 1. The CDR3 is 14 amino acids. Germline V gene sequence: CDR1 LNHDA, CDR2 SQIVND (reference sequence). The CDR3, as DNA: TGTGCCAGTAGTATAACAGGGGGTCAAGAGACCCAGTACTTC. It specifies CASSITGGQETQYF. Drawing the rest from reference TRBV19 and TRBJ2-5, the complete variable domain is DGGITQSPKYLFRKEGQNVTLSCEQNLNHDAMYWYRQDPGQGLRLIYYSQIVNDFQKGDIAEGYSVSREKKESFPLTVTSAQKNPTAFYLCASSITGGQETQYFGPGTRLLVL.

CDR3: CASRPGDRGGAAFF. The CDR3 DNA reads as TGTGCCAGCAGACCCGGGGACAGGGGAGGTGCGGCTTTCTTT. V is TRBV6-5 and J is TRBJ1-1, with 10 nucleotides matching TRBD1. The CDR3 has 14 amino acids. The trim removed 6 bases at V and 11 bases at J, leaving 12 bases unmatched. Germline CDR1 MNHEY, CDR2 SVGAGI.

The chain recombines TRBV19 with TRBJ2-7; possibly TRBD1 for D (6 bases). The V and J ends lost 5 bases and 4 bases respectively, with 18 bases between them. This CDR3 spans 15 amino acids. Germline V gene data show CDR1 as LNHDA and CDR2 as SQIVND (reference sequence). Here the CDR3 DNA reads TGTGCCAGTAGTCCGTCCAACCTGGGGGCTTACGAGCAGTACTTC. It is translated as CASSPSNLGAYEQYF.

The J gene is TRBJ1-3, the V gene TRBV19, with D hard to call. CDR3 length: 13 amino acids. Germline assignment: CDR1 LNHDA and CDR2 SQIVND (reference sequence). Trimming cost V 6 bases and J 0 bases, with 6 bases left between them. CDR3 amino acids: CASRESSGNTIYF. The CDR3 DNA reads TGTGCCAGTAGAGAGAGCTCTGGAAACACCATATATTTT.